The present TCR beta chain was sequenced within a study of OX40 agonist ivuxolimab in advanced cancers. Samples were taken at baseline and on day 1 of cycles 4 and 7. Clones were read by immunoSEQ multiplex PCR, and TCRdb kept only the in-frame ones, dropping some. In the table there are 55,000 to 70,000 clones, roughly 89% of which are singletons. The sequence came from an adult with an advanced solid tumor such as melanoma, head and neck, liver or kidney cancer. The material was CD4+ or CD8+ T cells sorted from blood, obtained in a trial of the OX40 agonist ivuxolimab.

CDR3 sequence reads: CASKFHAGDEQYF. CDR3 in DNA: TGTGCCAGCAAATTTCATGCGGGTGACGAGCAGTACTTC. V and J are TRBV28 and TRBJ2-7; a weak D match, TRBD2 (5 bases). CDR3 length equals 13 residues. The V end lost 7 bases, the J end lost 5 bases, and 15 bases lay between the germline ends. From germline, CDR1 is MDHEN and CDR2 SYDVKM.